This entry lists 4 T cell receptor beta chains sequenced from one sample in a study of vaccination effects on CD4 cells after COVID-19. Using immunoSEQ multiplex PCR, the repertoire was profiled, and TCRdb retains in-frame clones only, with some absent. The sample consists of some 47,000 clones, roughly 70% of them appearing once. What these receptors recognize is not known. The culture ran for approximately 11 days before CD4+ T cells were isolated. Two doses of either BNT162b2 or mRNA-1273 were given to each participant. The sample here was CD4+ T cells from PBMCs cultured without peptide, taken after COVID-19 vaccination. The receptor set was obtained from a human donor who received a COVID-19 vaccine.

The rearrangement joins TRBV3-1 (or the pseudogene TRBV3-2) to TRBJ1-5; D unclear. This CDR3 comprises 13 residues. The V gene lost 3 bases and the J gene lost 0 bases, with 3 bases spanning the gap. From germline, CDR1 is LGHDT and CDR2 YNNKEL (reference sequence). For the CDR3, the DNA is TGTGCCAGCAGCCAGGGTAGCAATCAGCCCCAGCATTTT. Translated: CASSQGSNQPQHF.

The chain couples TRBV3-1 (or the pseudogene TRBV3-2) to TRBJ2-6; perhaps TRBD1 as D (5 bases). The CDR3 is made up of 16 amino acids. Trimming cost V 6 bases and J 4 bases, with 16 bases left between them. CDR1 and CDR2 from the germline V gene are LGHDT and YNNKEL (reference sequence). CDR3: CASSQRGRGGANVLTF. Written as DNA, the CDR3 is TGTGCCAGCAGTCAAAGGGGCAGAGGAGGGGCCAACGTCCTGACTTTC.

Here the CDR3 DNA reads TGTGCCATCAGTGAGTCGATATACGGCGAGACCCAGTACTTC. It yields the protein CAISESIYGETQYF. The J gene is TRBJ2-5, the V gene TRBV10-3; D ambiguous. CDR1 and CDR2 from the germline V gene are ENHRY and SYGVKD. With 0 bases removed from V and 5 bases from J, the gap between germline ends came to 10 bases. The CDR3 covers 14 residues.

This clone was seen only once. The V call is TRBV4-1, the J call TRBJ1-2; D is uncertain. The CDR3 consists of 15 residues. Trimming removed 1 base from V and 4 bases from J, with 13 bases in between. The germline V gene has CDR1 MGHRA and CDR2 YSYEKL. CDR3: CASSQAPSGVYGYTF. CDR3 sequence (DNA): TGCGCCAGCAGCCAAGCCCCCTCAGGAGTCTATGGCTACACCTTC.